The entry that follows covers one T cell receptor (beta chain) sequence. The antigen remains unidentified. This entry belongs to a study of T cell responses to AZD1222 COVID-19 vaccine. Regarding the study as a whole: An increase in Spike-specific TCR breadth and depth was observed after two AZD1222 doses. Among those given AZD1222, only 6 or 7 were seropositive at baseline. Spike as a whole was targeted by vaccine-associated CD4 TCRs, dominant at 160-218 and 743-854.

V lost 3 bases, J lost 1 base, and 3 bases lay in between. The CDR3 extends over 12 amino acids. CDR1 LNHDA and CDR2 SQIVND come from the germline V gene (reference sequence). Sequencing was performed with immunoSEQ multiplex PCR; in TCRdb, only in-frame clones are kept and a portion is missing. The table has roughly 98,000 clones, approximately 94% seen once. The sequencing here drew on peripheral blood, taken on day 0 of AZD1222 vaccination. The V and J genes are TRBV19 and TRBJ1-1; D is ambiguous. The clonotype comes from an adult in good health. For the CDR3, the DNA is TGTGCCAGTAGTATGCCGAACACTGAAGCTTTCTTT. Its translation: CASSMPNTEAFF.